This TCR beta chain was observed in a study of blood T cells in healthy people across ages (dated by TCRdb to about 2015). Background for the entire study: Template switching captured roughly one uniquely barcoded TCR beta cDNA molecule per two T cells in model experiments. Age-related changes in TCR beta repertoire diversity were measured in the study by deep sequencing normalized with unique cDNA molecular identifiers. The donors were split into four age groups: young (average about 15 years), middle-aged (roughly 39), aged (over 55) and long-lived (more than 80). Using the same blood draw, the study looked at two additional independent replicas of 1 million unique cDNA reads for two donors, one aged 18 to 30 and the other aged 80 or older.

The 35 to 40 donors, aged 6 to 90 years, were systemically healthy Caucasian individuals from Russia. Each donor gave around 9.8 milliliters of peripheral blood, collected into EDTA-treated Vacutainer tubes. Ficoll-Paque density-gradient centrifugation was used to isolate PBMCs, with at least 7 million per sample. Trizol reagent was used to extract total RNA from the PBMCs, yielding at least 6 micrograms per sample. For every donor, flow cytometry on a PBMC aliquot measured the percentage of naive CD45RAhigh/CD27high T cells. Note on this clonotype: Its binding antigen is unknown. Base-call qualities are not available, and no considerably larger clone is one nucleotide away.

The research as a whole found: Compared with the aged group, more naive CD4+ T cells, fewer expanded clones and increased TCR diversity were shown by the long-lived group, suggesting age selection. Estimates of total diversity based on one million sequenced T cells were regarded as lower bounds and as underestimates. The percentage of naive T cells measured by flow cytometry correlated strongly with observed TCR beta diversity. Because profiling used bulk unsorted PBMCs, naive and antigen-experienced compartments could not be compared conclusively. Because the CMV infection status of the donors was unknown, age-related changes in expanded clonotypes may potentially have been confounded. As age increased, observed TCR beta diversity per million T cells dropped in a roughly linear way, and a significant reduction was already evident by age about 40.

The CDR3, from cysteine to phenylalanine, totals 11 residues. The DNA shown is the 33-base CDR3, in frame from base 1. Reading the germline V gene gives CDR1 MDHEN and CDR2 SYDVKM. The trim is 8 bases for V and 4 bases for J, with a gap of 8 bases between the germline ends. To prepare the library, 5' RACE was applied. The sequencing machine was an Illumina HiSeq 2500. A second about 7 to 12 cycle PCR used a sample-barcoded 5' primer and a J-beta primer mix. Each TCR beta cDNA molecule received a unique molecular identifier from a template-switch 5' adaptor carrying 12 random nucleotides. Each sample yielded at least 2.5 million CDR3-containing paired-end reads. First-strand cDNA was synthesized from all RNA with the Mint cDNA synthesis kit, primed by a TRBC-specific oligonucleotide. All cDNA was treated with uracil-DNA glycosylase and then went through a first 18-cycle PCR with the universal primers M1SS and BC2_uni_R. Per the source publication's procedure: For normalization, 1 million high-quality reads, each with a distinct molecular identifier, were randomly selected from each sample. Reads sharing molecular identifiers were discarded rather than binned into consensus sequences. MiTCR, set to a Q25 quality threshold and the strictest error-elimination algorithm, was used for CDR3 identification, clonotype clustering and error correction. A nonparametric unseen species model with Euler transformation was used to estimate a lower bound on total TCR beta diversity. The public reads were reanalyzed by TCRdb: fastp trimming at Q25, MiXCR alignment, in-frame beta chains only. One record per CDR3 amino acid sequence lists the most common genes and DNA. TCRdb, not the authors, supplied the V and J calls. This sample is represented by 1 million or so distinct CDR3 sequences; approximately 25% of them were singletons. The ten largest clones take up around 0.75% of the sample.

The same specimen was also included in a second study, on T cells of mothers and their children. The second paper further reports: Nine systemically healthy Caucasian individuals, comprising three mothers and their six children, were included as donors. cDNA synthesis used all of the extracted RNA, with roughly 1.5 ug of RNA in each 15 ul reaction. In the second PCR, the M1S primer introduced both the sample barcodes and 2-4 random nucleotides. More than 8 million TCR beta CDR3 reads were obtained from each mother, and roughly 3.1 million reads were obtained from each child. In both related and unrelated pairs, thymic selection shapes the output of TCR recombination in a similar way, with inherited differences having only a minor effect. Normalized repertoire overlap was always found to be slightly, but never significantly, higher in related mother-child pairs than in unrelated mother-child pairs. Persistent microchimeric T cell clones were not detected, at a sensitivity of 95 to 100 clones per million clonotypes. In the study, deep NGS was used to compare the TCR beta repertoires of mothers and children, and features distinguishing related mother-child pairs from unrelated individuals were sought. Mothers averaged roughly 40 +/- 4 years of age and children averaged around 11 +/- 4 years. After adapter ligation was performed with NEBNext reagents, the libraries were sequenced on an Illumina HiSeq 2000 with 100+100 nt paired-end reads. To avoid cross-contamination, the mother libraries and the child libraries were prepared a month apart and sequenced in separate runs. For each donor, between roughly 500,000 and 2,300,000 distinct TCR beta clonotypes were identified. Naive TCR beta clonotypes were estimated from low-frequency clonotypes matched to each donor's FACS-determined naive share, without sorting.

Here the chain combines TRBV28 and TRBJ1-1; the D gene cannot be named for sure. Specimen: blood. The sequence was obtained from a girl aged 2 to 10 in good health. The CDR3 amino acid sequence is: CASGIFTEAFF. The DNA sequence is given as TGTGCCAGCGGTATTTTCACTGAAGCTTTCTTT.